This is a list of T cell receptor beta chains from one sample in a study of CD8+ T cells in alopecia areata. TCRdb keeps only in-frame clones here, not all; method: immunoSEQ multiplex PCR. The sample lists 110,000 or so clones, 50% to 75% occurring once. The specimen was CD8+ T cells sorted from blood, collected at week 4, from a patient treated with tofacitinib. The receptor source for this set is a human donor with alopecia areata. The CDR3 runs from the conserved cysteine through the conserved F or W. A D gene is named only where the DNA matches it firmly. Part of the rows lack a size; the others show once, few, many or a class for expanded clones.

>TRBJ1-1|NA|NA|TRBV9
TGTGCCAGCAGCGTAACGGGGGGGCGCGACACTGAAGCTTTCTTT
CASSVTGGRDTEAFF
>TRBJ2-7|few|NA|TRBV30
TGTGCCTGGAGTGGTGCGGTTACCTACGAGCAGTACTTC
CAWSGAVTYEQYF
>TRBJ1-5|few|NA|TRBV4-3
TGCGCCAGCAGCCAAGATACAGGGTCAGCTCAGCCCCAGCATTTT
CASSQDTGSAQPQHF
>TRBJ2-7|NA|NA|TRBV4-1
TGCGCCAGCAGCTTTCGGGACGGGGCTTCCTACGAGCAGTACTTC
CASSFRDGASYEQYF
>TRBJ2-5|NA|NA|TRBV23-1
TGCGCCAGCAGTCAGGCGGGACTCGCTTCCGGCCAGACCCAGTACTTC
CASSQAGLASGQTQYF
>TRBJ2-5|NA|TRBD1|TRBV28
TGTGCCAGCAGTAGGAGGAATCTCGGGACAGGCCAAGAGACCCAGTACTTC
CASSRRNLGTGQETQYF
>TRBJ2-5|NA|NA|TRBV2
TGTGCCAGCAGTGACCTCGCGACCCAGTACTTC
CASSDLATQYF
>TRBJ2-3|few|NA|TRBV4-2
TGTGCCAGCAGCCCGGAGGGGGTGGTGACAGATACGCAGTATTTT
CASSPEGVVTDTQYF
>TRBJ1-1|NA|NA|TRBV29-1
TGCAGCGCAGAGGCAGGGATGAACACTGAAGCTTTCTTT
CSAEAGMNTEAFF
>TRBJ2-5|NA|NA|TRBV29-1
TGCAGGGGTGGCGAAGGTGCGCAAGAGACCCAGTACTTC
CRGGEGAQETQYF
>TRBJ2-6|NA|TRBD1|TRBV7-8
TGTGCCAGCAGCCCCGGGACAGGGTTATCTGGGGCCAACGTCCTGACTTTC
CASSPGTGLSGANVLTF
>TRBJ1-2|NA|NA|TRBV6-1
TGTGCCAGCACCCAAGCACCCGGCGTAAACGGCTACACCTTC
CASTQAPGVNGYTF
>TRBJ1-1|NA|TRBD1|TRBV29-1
TGCAGCGGGACAGGGAACACTGAAGCTTTCTTT
CSGTGNTEAFF
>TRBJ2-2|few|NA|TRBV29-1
TGCAGCGTTAGGACCGGGGAGCTGTTTTTT
CSVRTGELFF
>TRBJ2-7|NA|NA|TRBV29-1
TGCAGCGTTATAGGGGATAACTACGAGCAGTACTTC
CSVIGDNYEQYF
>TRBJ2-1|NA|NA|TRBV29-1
TGCAGCGTTGAAGATCGGGCCAGGGGCAACTACAATGAGCAGTTCTTC
CSVEDRARGNYNEQFF
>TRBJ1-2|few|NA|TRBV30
TGTGCCTGGAGTGAACAGGGTGGCTACACCTTC
CAWSEQGGYTF
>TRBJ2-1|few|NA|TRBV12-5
TGTGCTAGTGGTTCTTCCGCCCCGGCCAATGAGCAGTTCTTC
CASGSSAPANEQFF
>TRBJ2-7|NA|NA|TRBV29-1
TGCAGCGTGGGCGAGGGCTACGAGCAGTACTTC
CSVGEGYEQYF
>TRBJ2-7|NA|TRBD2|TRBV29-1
TGCAGCATCGGTGGCGGGGGGGCGTACGAGCAGTACTTC
CSIGGGGAYEQYF
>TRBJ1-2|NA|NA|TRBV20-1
TGCAGTGCTACCGTCTATGGCTACACCTTC
CSATVYGYTF
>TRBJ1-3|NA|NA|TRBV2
TGTGCCAGCACGGGCGCAATAGCGGGCTGGAACACCATATATTTT
CASTGAIAGWNTIYF
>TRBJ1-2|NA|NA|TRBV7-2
TGTGCCAGCAGCTTAGGTCCACGAGCGTGGCGGCCCTATGGCTACACCTTC
CASSLGPRAWRPYGYTF
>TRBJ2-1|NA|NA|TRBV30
TGTGCCTGGACTAGTATTAATGAGCAGTTCTTC
CAWTSINEQFF
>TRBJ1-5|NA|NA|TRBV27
TGTGCCAGCAGTCCCGGCCCATACGGGGCGGGTGGCAATCAGCCCCAGCATTTT
CASSPGPYGAGGNQPQHF
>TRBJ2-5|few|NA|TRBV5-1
TGCGCCAGCAGCCTGAGACATGACCTGGAGACCCAGTACTTC
CASSLRHDLETQYF
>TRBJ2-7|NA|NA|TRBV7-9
TGTGCCAGCAGCTTACCGGGGTCCTACGAGCAGTACTTC
CASSLPGSYEQYF
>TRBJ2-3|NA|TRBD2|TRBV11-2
TGTGCCAGCAGCTCGGTGACTAGCGGGGGAGGTGATACGCAGTATTTT
CASSSVTSGGGDTQYF
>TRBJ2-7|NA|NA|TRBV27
TGTGCCAGCAGTTTCCGGACGGACTCCTACGAGCAGTACTTC
CASSFRTDSYEQYF